This TCR beta chain derives from a study of spatial heterogeneity in lung cancer. Whole-study context: Alpha-chain sequences were consistently detected less often than beta-chain sequences. General study findings and limits: Ubiquitous, expanded tumor-derived TCRs were more frequently observed in blood at resection than at follow-up.

Indicated time point: sample taken at primary tumor resection. Unsorted samples of tumor, nontumor lung or frozen PBMC had their whole RNA sequenced. The CDR3 has 14 amino acids. V lost 5 bases, J lost 0 bases, and 10 bases lay in between. Germline V gene sequence: CDR1 LGHDT, CDR2 YNNKEL (reference sequence). On each TCR cDNA molecule, a unique molecular identifier was present. From the 5' RACE reads, TCRdb called clonotypes with MiXCR, one entry per CDR3 protein. Here the sample spans over 25,000 distinct CDR3 sequences, roughly 8% being singletons. This clonotype was detected a few times. Its specificity is unknown.

This specimen was PBMCs, taken at surgery. This chain uses TRBV3-1 with TRBJ2-5; either TRBD1 or TRBD2 may fit D (5 bases each). The TCR comes from a female donor with early-stage non-small cell lung cancer. The CDR3 is CASSGRDDQETQYF. CDR3 sequence (DNA): TGTGCCAGCAGCGGACGGGACGACCAAGAGACCCAGTACTTC.